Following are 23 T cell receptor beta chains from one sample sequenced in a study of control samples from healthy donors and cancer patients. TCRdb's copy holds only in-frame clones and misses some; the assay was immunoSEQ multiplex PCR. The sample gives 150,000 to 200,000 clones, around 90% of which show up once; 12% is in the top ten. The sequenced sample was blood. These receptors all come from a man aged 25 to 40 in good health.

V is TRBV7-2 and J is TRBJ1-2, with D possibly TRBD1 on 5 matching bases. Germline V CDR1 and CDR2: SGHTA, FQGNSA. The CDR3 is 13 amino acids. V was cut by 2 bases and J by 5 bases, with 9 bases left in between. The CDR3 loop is CASSLPGLYGYTF. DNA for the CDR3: TGTGCCAGCAGCTTACCAGGGTTATATGGCTACACCTTC. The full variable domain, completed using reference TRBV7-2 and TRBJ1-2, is GAGVSQSPSNKVTEKGKDVELRCDPISGHTALYWYRQSLGQGLEFLIYFQGNSAPDKSGLPSDRFSAERTGGSVSTLTIQRTQQEDSAVYLCASSLPGLYGYTFGSGTRLTVV.

CDR3 sequence (DNA): TGCGCCAGCAGCTTAACAGGGGTGAATTCACCCCTCCACTTT. This sequence encodes CASSLTGVNSPLHF. The V and J genes are TRBV5-1 and TRBJ1-6, with 7 bases fitting TRBD1. The CDR3 covers 14 residues. V lost 2 bases to trimming and J lost 7 bases; unmatched junction nucleotides: 3. Germline lookup yields CDR1 SGHRS and CDR2 YFSETQ.

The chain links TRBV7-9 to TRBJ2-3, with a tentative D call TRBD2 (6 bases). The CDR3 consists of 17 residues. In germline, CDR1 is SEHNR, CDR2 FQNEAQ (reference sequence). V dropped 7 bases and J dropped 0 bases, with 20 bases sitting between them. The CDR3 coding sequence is TGTGCCAGCACCCGCCTCACGGGGCGGGGAAGCACAGATACGCAGTATTTT. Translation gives CASTRLTGRGSTDTQYF.

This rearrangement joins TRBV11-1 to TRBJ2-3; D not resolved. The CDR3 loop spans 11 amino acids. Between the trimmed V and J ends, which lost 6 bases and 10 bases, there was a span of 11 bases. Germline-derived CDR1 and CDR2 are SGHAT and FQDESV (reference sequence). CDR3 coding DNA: TGTGCCAGCAGTTCAGCCCGTGCGCAGTATTTT. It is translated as CASSSARAQYF.

CDR3 DNA: TGTGCCAGTAGCCCGGGACACGTGAACACCGGGGAGCTGTTTTTT. Its translation is CASSPGHVNTGELFF. The rearrangement links TRBV19 to TRBJ2-2; a possible D gene is TRBD1 (6 bases). The CDR3 is 15 residues long. Per germline, CDR1 LNHDA and CDR2 SQIVND (reference sequence). V gave up 6 bases and J gave up 1 base, with 12 bases separating them.

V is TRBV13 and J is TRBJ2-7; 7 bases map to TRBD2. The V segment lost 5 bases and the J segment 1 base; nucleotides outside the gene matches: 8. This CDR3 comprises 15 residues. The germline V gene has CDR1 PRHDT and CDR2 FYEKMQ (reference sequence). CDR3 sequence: CASSRRGSGSYEQYF. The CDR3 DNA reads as TGTGCCAGCAGCCGCCGCGGGAGCGGATCCTACGAGCAGTACTTC.

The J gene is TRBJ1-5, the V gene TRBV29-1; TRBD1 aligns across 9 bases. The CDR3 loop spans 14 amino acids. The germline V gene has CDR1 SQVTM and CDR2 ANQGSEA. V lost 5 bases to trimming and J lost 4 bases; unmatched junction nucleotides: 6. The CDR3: CSVSTGTGNQPQHF. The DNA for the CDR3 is TGCAGCGTTTCTACCGGGACAGGGAATCAGCCCCAGCATTTT.

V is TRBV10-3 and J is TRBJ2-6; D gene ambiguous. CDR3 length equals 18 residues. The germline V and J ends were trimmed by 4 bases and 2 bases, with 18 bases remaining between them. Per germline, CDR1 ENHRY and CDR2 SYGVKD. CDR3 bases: TGTGCCATCAGTGTTATAGGCGGAAAAGGGACTGGGGCCAACGTCCTGACTTTC. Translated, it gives CAISVIGGKGTGANVLTF.

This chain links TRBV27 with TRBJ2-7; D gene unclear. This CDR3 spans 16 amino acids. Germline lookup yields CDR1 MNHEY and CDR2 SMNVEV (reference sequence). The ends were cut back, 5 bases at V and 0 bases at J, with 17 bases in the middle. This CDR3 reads CASSLTSRLSSYEQYF. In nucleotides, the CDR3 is TGTGCCAGCAGTCTAACTTCCCGACTGAGCTCCTACGAGCAGTACTTC.

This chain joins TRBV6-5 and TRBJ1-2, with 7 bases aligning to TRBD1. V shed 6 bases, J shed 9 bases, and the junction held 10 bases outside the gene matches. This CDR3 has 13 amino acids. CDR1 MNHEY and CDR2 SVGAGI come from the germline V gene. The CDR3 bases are TGTGCCAGCAGAACAGGGGCCGAGTTAAGCTACACCTTC. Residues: CASRTGAELSYTF.

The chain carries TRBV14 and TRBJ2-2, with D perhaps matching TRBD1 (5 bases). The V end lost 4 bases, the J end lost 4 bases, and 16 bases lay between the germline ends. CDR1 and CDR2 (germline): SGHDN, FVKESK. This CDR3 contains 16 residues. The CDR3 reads CASSPYQGLSTGELFF. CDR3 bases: TGTGCCAGCAGCCCGTATCAGGGATTAAGCACCGGGGAGCTGTTTTTT.

In nucleotides, the CDR3 is TGCAGCGTTGTGGTTTTCTCTGGAAACACCATATATTTT. It yields the protein CSVVVFSGNTIYF. The chain employs TRBV29-1 and TRBJ1-3; D remains ambiguous. Per the germline V gene, CDR1 is SQVTM and CDR2 is ANQGSEA. The CDR3 is made up of 13 amino acids. Trimming took off 4 bases at V and 0 bases at J, with 7 bases between the two ends.

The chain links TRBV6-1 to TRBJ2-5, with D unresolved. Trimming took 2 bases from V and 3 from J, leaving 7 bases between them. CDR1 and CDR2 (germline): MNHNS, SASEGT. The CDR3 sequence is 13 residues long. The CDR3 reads CASSEQPEETQYF. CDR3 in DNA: TGTGCCAGCAGTGAACAACCTGAAGAGACCCAGTACTTC.

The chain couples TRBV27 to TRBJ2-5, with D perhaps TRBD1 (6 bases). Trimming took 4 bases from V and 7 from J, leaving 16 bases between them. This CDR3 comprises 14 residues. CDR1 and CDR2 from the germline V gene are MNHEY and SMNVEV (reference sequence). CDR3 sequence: CASSWSPGVGTQYF. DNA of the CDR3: TGTGCCAGCAGTTGGTCCCCAGGGGTGGGGACCCAGTACTTC.

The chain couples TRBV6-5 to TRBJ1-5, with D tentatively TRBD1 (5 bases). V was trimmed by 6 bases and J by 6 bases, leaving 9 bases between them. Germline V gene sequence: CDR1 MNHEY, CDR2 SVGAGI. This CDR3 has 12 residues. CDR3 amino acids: CASSFGGQPQHF. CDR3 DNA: TGTGCCAGCAGCTTCGGGGGTCAGCCCCAGCATTTT.

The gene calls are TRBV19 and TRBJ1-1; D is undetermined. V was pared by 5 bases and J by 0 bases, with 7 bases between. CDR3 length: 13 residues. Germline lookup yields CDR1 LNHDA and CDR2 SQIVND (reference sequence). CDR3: CASSSVLNTEAFF. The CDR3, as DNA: TGTGCCAGTAGTTCGGTCTTGAACACTGAAGCTTTCTTT.

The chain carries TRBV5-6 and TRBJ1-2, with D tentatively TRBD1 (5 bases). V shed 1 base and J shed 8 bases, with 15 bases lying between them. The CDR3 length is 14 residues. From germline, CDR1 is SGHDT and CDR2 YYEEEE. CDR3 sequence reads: CASSLRGMGEGYTF. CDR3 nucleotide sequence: TGTGCCAGCAGCTTGAGGGGAATGGGAGAAGGCTACACCTTC.

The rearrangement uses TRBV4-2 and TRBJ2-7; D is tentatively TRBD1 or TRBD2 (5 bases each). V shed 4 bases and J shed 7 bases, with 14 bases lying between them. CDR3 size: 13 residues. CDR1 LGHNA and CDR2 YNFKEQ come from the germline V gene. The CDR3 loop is CASSPGTHIEQYF. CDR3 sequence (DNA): TGTGCCAGCAGCCCTGGGACGCATATAGAGCAGTACTTC.

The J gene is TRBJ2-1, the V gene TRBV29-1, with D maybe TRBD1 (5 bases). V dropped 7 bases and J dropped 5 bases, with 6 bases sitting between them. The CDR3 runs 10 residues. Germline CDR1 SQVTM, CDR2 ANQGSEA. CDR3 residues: CSGTNNEQFF. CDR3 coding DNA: TGCAGCGGGACAAACAATGAGCAGTTCTTC.

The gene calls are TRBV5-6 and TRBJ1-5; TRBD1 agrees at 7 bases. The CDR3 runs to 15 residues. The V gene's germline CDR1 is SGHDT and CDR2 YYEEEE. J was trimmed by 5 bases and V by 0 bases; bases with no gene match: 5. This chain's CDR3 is CASSLGRDSHQPQHF. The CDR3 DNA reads TGTGCCAGCAGCTTGGGGCGGGACAGCCATCAGCCCCAGCATTTT.

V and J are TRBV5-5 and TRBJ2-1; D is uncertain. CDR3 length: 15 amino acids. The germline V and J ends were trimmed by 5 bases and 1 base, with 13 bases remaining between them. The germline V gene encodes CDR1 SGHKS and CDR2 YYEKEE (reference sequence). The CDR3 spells CASRSFGNSYNEQFF. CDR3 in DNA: TGTGCCAGCAGATCCTTCGGAAATTCCTACAATGAGCAGTTCTTC.

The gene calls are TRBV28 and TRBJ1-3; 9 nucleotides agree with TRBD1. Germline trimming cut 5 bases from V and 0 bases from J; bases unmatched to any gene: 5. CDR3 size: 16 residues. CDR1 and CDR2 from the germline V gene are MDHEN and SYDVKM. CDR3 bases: TGTGCCAGCAGTCTTACAGGGGGCTCCTCTGGAAACACCATATATTTT. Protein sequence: CASSLTGGSSGNTIYF.

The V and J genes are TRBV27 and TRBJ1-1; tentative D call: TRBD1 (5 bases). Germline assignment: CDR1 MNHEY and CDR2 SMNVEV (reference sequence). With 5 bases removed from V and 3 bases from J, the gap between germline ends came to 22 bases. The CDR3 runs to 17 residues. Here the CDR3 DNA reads TGTGCCAGCAGTACCCGTCGGGGCCGCGGGGTGGACACTGAAGCTTTCTTT. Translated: CASSTRRGRGVDTEAFF.